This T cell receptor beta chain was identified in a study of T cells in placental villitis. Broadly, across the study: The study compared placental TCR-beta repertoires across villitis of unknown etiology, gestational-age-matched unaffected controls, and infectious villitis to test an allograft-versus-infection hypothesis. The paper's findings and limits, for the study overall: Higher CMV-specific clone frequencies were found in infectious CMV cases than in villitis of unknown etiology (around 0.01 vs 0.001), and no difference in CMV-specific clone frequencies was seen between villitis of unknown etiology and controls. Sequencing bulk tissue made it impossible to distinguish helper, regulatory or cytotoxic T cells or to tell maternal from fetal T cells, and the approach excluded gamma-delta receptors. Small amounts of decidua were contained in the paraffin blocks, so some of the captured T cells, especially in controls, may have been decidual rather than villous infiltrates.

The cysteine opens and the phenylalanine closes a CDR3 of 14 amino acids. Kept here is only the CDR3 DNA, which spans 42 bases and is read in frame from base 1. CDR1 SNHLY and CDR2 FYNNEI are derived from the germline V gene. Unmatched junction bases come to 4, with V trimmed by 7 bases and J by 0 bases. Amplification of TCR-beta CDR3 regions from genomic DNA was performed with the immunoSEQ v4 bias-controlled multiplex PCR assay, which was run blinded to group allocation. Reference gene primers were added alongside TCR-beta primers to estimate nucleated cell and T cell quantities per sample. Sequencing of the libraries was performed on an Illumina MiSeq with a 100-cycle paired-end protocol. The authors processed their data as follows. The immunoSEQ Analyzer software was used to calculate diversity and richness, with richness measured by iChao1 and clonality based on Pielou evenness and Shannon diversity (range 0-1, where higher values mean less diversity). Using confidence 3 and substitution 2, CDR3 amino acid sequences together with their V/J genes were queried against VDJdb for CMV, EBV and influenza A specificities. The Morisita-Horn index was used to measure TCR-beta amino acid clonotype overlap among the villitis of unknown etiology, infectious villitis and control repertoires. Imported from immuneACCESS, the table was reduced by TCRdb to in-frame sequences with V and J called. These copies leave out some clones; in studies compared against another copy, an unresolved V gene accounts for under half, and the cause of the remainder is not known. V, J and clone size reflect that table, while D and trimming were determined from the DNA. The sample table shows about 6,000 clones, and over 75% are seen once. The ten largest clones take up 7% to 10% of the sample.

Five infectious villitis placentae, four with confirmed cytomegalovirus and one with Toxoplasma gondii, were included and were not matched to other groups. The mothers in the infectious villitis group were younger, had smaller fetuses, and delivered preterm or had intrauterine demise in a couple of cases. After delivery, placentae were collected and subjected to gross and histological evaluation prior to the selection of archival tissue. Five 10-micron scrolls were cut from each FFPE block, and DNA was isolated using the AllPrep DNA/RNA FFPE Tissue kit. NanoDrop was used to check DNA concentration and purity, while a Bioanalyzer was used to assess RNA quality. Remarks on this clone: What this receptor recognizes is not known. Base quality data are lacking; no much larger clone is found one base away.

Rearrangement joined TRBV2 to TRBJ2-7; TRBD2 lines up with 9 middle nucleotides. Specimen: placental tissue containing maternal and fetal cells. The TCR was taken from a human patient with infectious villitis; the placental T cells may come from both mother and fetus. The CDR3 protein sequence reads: CASKLAGLSYEQYF. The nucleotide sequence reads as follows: TGTGCCAGCAAGCTAGCGGGGCTCTCCTACGAGCAGTACTTC. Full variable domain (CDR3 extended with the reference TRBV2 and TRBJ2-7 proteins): EPEVTQTPSHQVTQMGQEVILRCVPISNHLYFYWYRQILGQKVEFLVSFYNNEISEKSEIFDDQFSVERPDGSNFTLKIRSTKLEDSAMYFCASKLAGLSYEQYFGPGTRLTVT.